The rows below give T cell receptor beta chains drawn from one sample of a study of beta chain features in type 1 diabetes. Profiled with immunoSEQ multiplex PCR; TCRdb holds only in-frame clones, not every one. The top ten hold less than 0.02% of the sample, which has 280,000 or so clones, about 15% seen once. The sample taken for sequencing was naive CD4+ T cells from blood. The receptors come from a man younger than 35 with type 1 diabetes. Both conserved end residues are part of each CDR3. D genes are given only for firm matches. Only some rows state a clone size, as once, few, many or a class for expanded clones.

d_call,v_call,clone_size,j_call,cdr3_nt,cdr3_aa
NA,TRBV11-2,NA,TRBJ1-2,TGTGCCAGCAGCTTTTCAGGGGCGAACTATGGCTACACCTTC,CASSFSGANYGYTF
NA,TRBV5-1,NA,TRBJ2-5,TGCGCCAGCAGCTTTGGAGGGACGCGGGAGACCCAGTACTTC,CASSFGGTRETQYF
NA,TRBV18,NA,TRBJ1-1,TGTGCCAGCTCACAAAGACAGATCCCCTTGAACACTGAAGCTTTCTTT,CASSQRQIPLNTEAFF
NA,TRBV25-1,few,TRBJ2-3,TGTGCCAGCGTTGGAGCAACTACGCAGTATTTT,CASVGATTQYF
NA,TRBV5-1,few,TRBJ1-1,TGCGCCAGCAGCCTCGGGATGAACACTGAAGCTTTCTTT,CASSLGMNTEAFF
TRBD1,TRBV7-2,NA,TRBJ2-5,TGTGCCAGCAGCCACGGACAGGGGTGGCAAGAGACCCAGTACTTC,CASSHGQGWQETQYF
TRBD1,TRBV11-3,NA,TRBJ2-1,TGTGCCAGCAGCCCAGGGACAGATTACAATGAGCAGTTCTTC,CASSPGTDYNEQFF
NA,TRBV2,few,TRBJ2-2,TGTGCCAGCAGGGGGACACTCGCCGGGGAGCTGTTTTTT,CASRGTLAGELFF
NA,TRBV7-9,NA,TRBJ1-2,TGTGCCAGCAGCTCGCGGCCCGGGGGGGCCCACAACTATGGCTACACCTTC,CASSSRPGGAHNYGYTF
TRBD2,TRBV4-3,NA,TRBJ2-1,TGCGCCAGCAGCCAAGAGGGCCGGGGGGCCTACAATGAGCAGTTCTTC,CASSQEGRGAYNEQFF
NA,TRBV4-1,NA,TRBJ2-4,TGCGCCAGCAGCCAAGGGGCCCTAGCCAAAAACATTCAGTACTTC,CASSQGALAKNIQYF
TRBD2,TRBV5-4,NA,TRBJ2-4,TGTGCCAGCAGCTTCCGCGGGGGGCCAGCCAAAAACATTCAGTACTTC,CASSFRGGPAKNIQYF
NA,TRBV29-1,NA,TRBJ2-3,TGCAGCGCCCCCTCGGGGGTGACAGATACGCAGTATTTT,CSAPSGVTDTQYF
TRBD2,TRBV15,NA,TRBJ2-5,TGTGCCACCAGCAGAGCAAAGACTAGCGGGGGGTACCAAGAGACCCAGTACTTC,CATSRAKTSGGYQETQYF
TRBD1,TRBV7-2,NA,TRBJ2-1,TGTGCCAGCAGCTTCCGGACAGGGGGCGATGAGCAGTTCTTC,CASSFRTGGDEQFF
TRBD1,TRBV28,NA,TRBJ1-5,TGTGCCAGCAGTCTCACAGGGGGCGGTTTTCAGCCCCAGCATTTT,CASSLTGGGFQPQHF
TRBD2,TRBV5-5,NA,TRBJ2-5,TGTGCCAGCAGCTTTGGGGGGGAAGAGACCCAGTACTTC,CASSFGGEETQYF
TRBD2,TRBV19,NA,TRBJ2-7,TGTGCCAGTAGTGACAGCGGGAGGGCCTACGAGCAGTACTTC,CASSDSGRAYEQYF
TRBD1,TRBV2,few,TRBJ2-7,TGTGCCAGCAGTGTCGCGACAGGGTCCTCCGAGCAGTACTTC,CASSVATGSSEQYF
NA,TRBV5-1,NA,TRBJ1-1,TGCGCCAGCAGCGCACAGGTTAACACTGAAGCTTTCTTT,CASSAQVNTEAFF
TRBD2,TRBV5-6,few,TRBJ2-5,TGTGCCAGCACCCGGGAGGGGCTATCGGAGACCCAGTACTTC,CASTREGLSETQYF
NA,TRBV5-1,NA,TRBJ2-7,TGCGCCAGCAGCGCTCAGGTAACACCCTACGAGCAGTACTTC,CASSAQVTPYEQYF
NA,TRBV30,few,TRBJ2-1,TGTGCCTGGAGTGTACTTTCTTTTTACAATGAGCAGTTCTTC,CAWSVLSFYNEQFF
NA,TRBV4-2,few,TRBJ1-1,TGTGCCAGCAGCCGAATCACAGGGATGAACACTGAAGCTTTCTTT,CASSRITGMNTEAFF
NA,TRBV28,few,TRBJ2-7,TGTGCCAGCAGTACAAACGACCTAGTTCCCGCGGCGACGTACTTC,CASSTNDLVPAATYF
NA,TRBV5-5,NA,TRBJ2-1,TGTGCCAGCAGCTTGGGGCACAGCCAAGAGCAGTTCTTC,CASSLGHSQEQFF
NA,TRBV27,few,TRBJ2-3,TGTGCCAGCAGTTATTTTGGGATTCGCGGGACGATTACAGATACGCAGTATTTT,CASSYFGIRGTITDTQYF
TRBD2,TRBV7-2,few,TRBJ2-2,TGTGCCAGCAGCCCCCGGGGGGAGAACACCGGGGAGCTGTTTTTT,CASSPRGENTGELFF
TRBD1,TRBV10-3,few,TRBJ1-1,TGTGCCACGCGAACAGGGGACACTGAAGCTTTCTTT,CATRTGDTEAFF
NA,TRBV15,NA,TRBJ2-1,TGTGCCACCAGCGGGGGGGGGCCTGAGCAGTTCTTC,CATSGGGPEQFF
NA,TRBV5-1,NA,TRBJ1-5,TGCGCCAGCAGCTTGTTAGGCGGTGGGAATCAGCCCCAGCATTTT,CASSLLGGGNQPQHF
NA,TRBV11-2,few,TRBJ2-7,TGTGCCAGCAGCGCGGGGCTAACTCTCCACGAGCAGTACTTC,CASSAGLTLHEQYF
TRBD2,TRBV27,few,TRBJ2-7,TGTGCCAGCAGTTTATCAGTAGCGGGAGCCTGGGACGAGCAGTACTTC,CASSLSVAGAWDEQYF
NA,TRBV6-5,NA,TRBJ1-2,TGTGCCAGCAGTTATAACAGCTACGTCTATGGCTACACCTTC,CASSYNSYVYGYTF
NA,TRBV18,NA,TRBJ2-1,TGTGCCAGCTCACCATCTTTCTACTACAATGAGCAGTTCTTC,CASSPSFYYNEQFF
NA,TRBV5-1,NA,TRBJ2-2,TGCGCCAGCAGCTTTGGGCACTCGGACACCGGGGAGCTGTTTTTT,CASSFGHSDTGELFF
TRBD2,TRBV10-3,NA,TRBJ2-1,TGTGCCATCAGTGGTCCGGGACTAGTGAATGAGCAGTTCTTC,CAISGPGLVNEQFF
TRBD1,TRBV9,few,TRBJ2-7,TGTGCCAGCAGCGTAGGAGGGGGCACCTACGAGCAGTACTTC,CASSVGGGTYEQYF
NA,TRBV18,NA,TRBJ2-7,TGTGCCAGCTCACCAGACAGCTCCTACGAGCAGTACTTC,CASSPDSSYEQYF
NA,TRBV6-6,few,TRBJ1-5,TGTGCCAGCACGGGAGGGGTTTCAAATCAGCCCCAGCATTTT,CASTGGVSNQPQHF
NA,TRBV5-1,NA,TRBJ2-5,TGCGCCAGCAGCCTCACCCCCCATGGGGAGTTCACATCCCAGTACTTC,CASSLTPHGEFTSQYF
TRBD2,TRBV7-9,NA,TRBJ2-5,TGTGCCAGCAGCTTAGTGAGAGCGGGGGGCTTACAAGAGACCCAGTACTTC,CASSLVRAGGLQETQYF